This TCR beta chain was observed in a study of radiotherapy plus CTLA-4 blockade in lung cancer. The CDR3 is 14 residues long. Looked up from germline, CDR1 is SGHRS and CDR2 is YFSETQ. V gave up 0 bases and J gave up 10 bases, with 14 bases separating them. Sequencing used immunoSEQ multiplex PCR; TCRdb keeps in-frame clones, though not all of them. The sample includes 75,000 or so clones, around 82% seen only once; the top ten take about 6.7%. The sequences come from peripheral blood, collected from a patient treated with radiotherapy plus ipilimumab. The source of this sequence is a human donor with non-small cell lung cancer who had a complete response to radiotherapy plus ipilimumab. The chain couples TRBV5-1 to TRBJ2-1; maybe TRBD2 (5 bases). Here the CDR3 reads CASSLAEGSREQFF. The CDR3 DNA reads as TGCGCCAGCAGCTTGGCCGAAGGGAGCCGCGAGCAGTTCTTC.